What follows describes a single T cell receptor beta chain. The target antigen is unknown. Distinct nucleotide sequences in the sample also encode this CDR3. The CDR3 runs 13 residues. With V trimmed by 6 bases and J by 5 bases, 4 bases remained unmatched. Germline V gene data show CDR1 as MNHEY and CDR2 as SVGAGI. Use of 60 Vbeta and 13 Jbeta primers characterized the PCR. Here immunoSEQ multiplex PCR was the method, and the copy in TCRdb shows in-frame clones only, minus some. The sample has tens of thousands of clones; the top ten hold roughly 18%. The data were taken from a study of cytomegalovirus exposure and HLA in healthy donors. Points from the study as a whole: In an earlier analysis, most TCR beta V segments were productive about 87% or about 30% of the time. Most TCR sequences were rare, but some public TCRs occurred in many donors. Roughly uniform depth of sequencing across donors was assumed in presence/absence analyses.

The chain has TRBV6-5 and TRBJ2-7; 10 bases match TRBD2. This receptor was taken from a male donor in good health and CMV-seropositive. Source material: PBMCs. CDR3 in DNA: TGTGCCAGCAGAGCGGGAGGGCGAAACGAGCAGTACTTC. As protein: CASRAGGRNEQYF.